This is a list of T cell receptor beta chains from one sample in a study of CD8 T cells in Susac syndrome. MiXCR, applied by TCRdb to the immunoSEQ multiplex PCR reads, yields one record per CDR3 protein. The table lists approximately 71,000 distinct CDR3 sequences, 96% of them singletons. Material: CD4+ T cells from PBMCs. The receptors come from a human donor with multiple sclerosis. Both conserved end residues are part of each CDR3. The D gene is left open where the match is weak. Some rows have no size entry. The others give once, few or many, or a class for an expanded clone.

>once|TRBJ2-6|TRBV4-1|.
TGCGCCAGCAGCCGAAGCGGGCTAGCCGACGGGGCCAACGTCCTGACTTTC
CASSRSGLADGANVLTF
>.|TRBJ2-2|TRBV20-1|.
TGCAGTGCTAGGAATTTCCAGGGCGGCGGGGAGCTGTTTTTT
CSARNFQGGGELFF
>.|TRBJ1-1|TRBV7-9|TRBD1
TGTGCCAGCAGCCAGACAGGGGCAGCGACTGAAGCTTTCTTT
CASSQTGAATEAFF
>once|TRBJ1-2|TRBV28|.
TGTGCCAGCAGTTTAGGGGACCGACGTACACCAGGCTACACCTTC
CASSLGDRRTPGYTF
>.|TRBJ1-2|TRBV7-9|.
TGTGCCAGCAGCCCTTCGGGAGTGAGCGGCTACACCTTC
CASSPSGVSGYTF
>.|TRBJ2-5|TRBV7-2|TRBD2
TGTGCCAGCAGCTTAGCCGGGGGGGGCAAAGAGACCCAGTACTTC
CASSLAGGGKETQYF
>.|TRBJ2-1|TRBV11-2|TRBD1
TGTGCCAGCAGCGAAGATGGGTTGGGACAGGGGGTTAATGAGCAGTTCTTC
CASSEDGLGQGVNEQFF
>.|TRBJ1-1|TRBV10-2|.
TGCGCCAGCATGGCGGGGGTGAACACTGAAGCTTTCTTT
CASMAGVNTEAFF
>.|TRBJ1-2|TRBV7-2|.
TGTGCCAGCAGCCCCCTCTGGGCAGAAGCTAACTATGGCTACACCTTC
CASSPLWAEANYGYTF
>.|TRBJ2-2|TRBV11-3|TRBD2
TGTGCCAGCAACCTCAGGGAGGGGCACGGGGAGCTGTTTTTT
CASNLREGHGELFF
>once|TRBJ2-1|TRBV5-1|TRBD1
TGCGCCAGCAGCCCGACGCCGGGACAGGCCAACGAGGTGCAGTTCTTC
CASSPTPGQANEVQFF
>once|TRBJ1-4|TRBV3-1|.
TGTGCCAGCAGCCAAAGGGTCCGGAGATCTGAAAAACTGTTTTTT
CASSQRVRRSEKLFF
>once|TRBJ2-7|TRBV29-1|.
TGCAGCGTTGTGGAGGGCTCCTACGAGCAGTACTTC
CSVVEGSYEQYF
>.|TRBJ2-7|TRBV5-1|.
TGCGCCAGCAGCTTGGGCAGGCAGGACGAGCAGTACTTC
CASSLGRQDEQYF
>.|TRBJ2-7|TRBV7-9|.
TGTGCCAGCAGTCCCACTGCGGCCAGGGGGGACTACGAGCAGTACTTC
CASSPTAARGDYEQYF
>.|TRBJ2-6|TRBV29-1|.
TGCAGCGTTGTAAGCTCTGGGGCCAACGTCCTGACTTTC
CSVVSSGANVLTF
>.|TRBJ1-1|TRBV7-2|.
TGTGCCAGCAGCTTAGCGAGGGTCGGCAGGCAAGTCGGTGAAGCTTTCTTT
CASSLARVGRQVGEAFF
>.|TRBJ1-3|TRBV3-1|.
TGTGCCAGCACCCCCCCGGGTGGCATTGGAAACACCATATATTTT
CASTPPGGIGNTIYF
>few|TRBJ1-6|TRBV2|.
TGTGCCAGCAGTGAAGACTGGGAGAATTCACCCCTCCACTTT
CASSEDWENSPLHF
>.|TRBJ2-1|TRBV12-3/TRBV12-4|.
TGTGCCAGCAGTCCCTTTATTGGAACGGAAACTGGGTTCTTC
CASSPFIGTETGFF
>.|TRBJ2-6|TRBV20-1|TRBD1
TGCAGTGCTGATCCGGGACAGGGGAGCTCTGGGGCCAACGTCCTGACTTTC
CSADPGQGSSGANVLTF
>.|TRBJ2-5|TRBV6-2/TRBV6-3|.
TGTGCCAGCAGCGGCGCAGAGAGGAGTCAAGAGACCCAGTACTTC
CASSGAERSQETQYF
>.|TRBJ2-5|TRBV4-1|TRBD2
TGCGCCAGCAGCCAAGTGGTAGCGGGGGGGCCCGAGACCCAGTACTTC
CASSQVVAGGPETQYF
>.|TRBJ2-3|TRBV10-3|.
TGTGCCATCAGTGTCTCGGGGGCGCAAACAGATACGCAGTATTTT
CAISVSGAQTDTQYF
>.|TRBJ1-5|TRBV3-1|.
TGTGCCAGCAGCCGAAGTGGACTTAGCAATCAGCCCCAGCATTTT
CASSRSGLSNQPQHF
>.|TRBJ2-7|TRBV20-1|.
TGCAGTGCTTCGGGAACAGGGCCCCCTGGGGAGCAGTACTTC
CSASGTGPPGEQYF
>.|TRBJ2-7|TRBV30|.
TGTGCCTGGAGTGCACCAGCCGGTGACTACGAGCAGTACTTC
CAWSAPAGDYEQYF
>once|TRBJ2-1|TRBV5-1|TRBD1
TGCGCCAGCAGCCTACGGGACAGGCATTTCCCCAATGAGCAGTTCTTC
CASSLRDRHFPNEQFF
>.|TRBJ1-4|TRBV28|.
TGTGCCAGCAGTTTAGGCGGGACTAATGAAAAACTGTTTTTT
CASSLGGTNEKLFF
>.|TRBJ2-7|TRBV5-6|.
TGTGCCAGCAGCTTGGACAGGAGCTACGAGCAGTACTTC
CASSLDRSYEQYF
>.|TRBJ2-5|TRBV29-1|.
TGCAGCGTCGGACACCTGTACCAAGAGACCCAGTACTTC
CSVGHLYQETQYF
>.|TRBJ2-7|TRBV3-1|TRBD2
TGTGCCAGCAAACTAGCGGGGGCCTACGAGCAGTACTTC
CASKLAGAYEQYF
>.|TRBJ2-7|TRBV29-1|TRBD1
TGCAGCGTTCCCGGGGAGGGACAGGGCTCCTACGAGCAGTACTTC
CSVPGEGQGSYEQYF
>.|TRBJ2-7|TRBV7-9|.
TGTGCCAGCAGCTCGGGACACTCGAGGGGATACGAGCAGTACTTC
CASSSGHSRGYEQYF
>.|TRBJ2-5|TRBV11-2|TRBD2
TGTGCCAGCAGCTCTATAGCGGGGGTTGAGACCCAGTACTTC
CASSSIAGVETQYF
>.|TRBJ1-4|TRBV5-4|TRBD1
TGTGCCAGCAGCATCGGACAGGCCGGGAATGAAAAACTGTTTTTT
CASSIGQAGNEKLFF
>.|TRBJ2-2|TRBV13|TRBD1
TGTGCCAGCAGCTTGGCCATGACAGGGGAGAACACCGGGGAGCTGTTTTTT
CASSLAMTGENTGELFF
>.|TRBJ2-6|TRBV19|.
TGTGCCAGTAGTATGGGCAGGGCTGGGGCCAACGTCCTGACTTTC
CASSMGRAGANVLTF
>once|TRBJ2-5|TRBV12-3/TRBV12-4|TRBD2
TGTGCCAGCAGTTTTAGCGTAACTAGCGGGGGGGAAGAGACCCAGTACTTC
CASSFSVTSGGEETQYF
>.|TRBJ2-7|TRBV7-2|TRBD2
TGTGCCAGCAGCCTCACGGGGGGAAGCTCCTACGAGCAGTACTTC
CASSLTGGSSYEQYF
>.|TRBJ1-2|TRBV30|.
TGTGCCTGGAGTCCGCCTGGGGTGGGCTATGGCTACACCTTC
CAWSPPGVGYGYTF
>.|TRBJ2-7|TRBV20-1|.
TGCAGTGCTAGAGAATTCGGGACGCAGGGGGGGTCCTACGAGCAGTACTTC
CSAREFGTQGGSYEQYF
>.|TRBJ2-2|TRBV6-2/TRBV6-3|.
TGTGCCAGCAGTTACTCCACTAGGCACACCGGGGAGCTGTTTTTT
CASSYSTRHTGELFF
>.|TRBJ1-5|TRBV7-2|.
TGTGCCAGCAGCTTAAGGCGCAACCAGCCCCAGCATTTT
CASSLRRNQPQHF
>.|TRBJ2-2|TRBV19|TRBD1
TGTGCCAGTAGTGGGGGACAGACCGGGGAGCTGTTTTTT
CASSGGQTGELFF
>.|TRBJ1-1|TRBV29-1|.
TGCAGCGGCTTCGCACAGTTGAACACTGAAGCTTTCTTT
CSGFAQLNTEAFF
>once|TRBJ2-5|TRBV2|TRBD1
TGTGCCAGCAGTGACCTGGGGACAGAACAAGAGACCCAGTACTTC
CASSDLGTEQETQYF
>.|TRBJ2-3|TRBV20-1|TRBD2
TGCAGTGCTAGAGGGAGACGGGGGGGCGTAGATACGCAGTATTTT
CSARGRRGGVDTQYF
>.|TRBJ2-5|TRBV11-1|TRBD2
TGTGCCAGCAGCTTAAGTCTAGCGGGGGGCCGGGAGACCCAGTACTTC
CASSLSLAGGRETQYF
>.|TRBJ2-7|TRBV20-1|TRBD1
TGCAGCCTAGGGGGCTTGAGCTCCTACGAGCAGTACTTC
CSLGGLSSYEQYF
>.|TRBJ2-3|TRBV14|.
TGTGCCAGCAGCCAAGATATGTGGGAAGATACGCAGTATTTT
CASSQDMWEDTQYF
>.|TRBJ2-3|TRBV11-2|TRBD1
TGTGCCAGCAGCTTAGGGACAGGGGCCACAGATACGCAGTATTTT
CASSLGTGATDTQYF
>.|TRBJ1-6|TRBV20-1|TRBD1
TGCAGTGCTAAGCAGACAGGGCAGGGTTCACCCCTCCACTTT
CSAKQTGQGSPLHF
>.|TRBJ2-3|TRBV29-1|TRBD1
TGCAGCGTTGAGGGACAGGGGGGAACAGATACGCAGTATTTT
CSVEGQGGTDTQYF
>.|TRBJ2-2|TRBV5-1|.
TGCGCCAGCAGCTTGGTCCAGGGCGGGGAGCTGTTTTTT
CASSLVQGGELFF
>.|TRBJ2-1|TRBV20-1|TRBD2
TGCAGTGCTACCCCAGCGGGACTAAACAATGAGCAGTTCTTC
CSATPAGLNNEQFF
>.|TRBJ1-2|TRBV11-3|TRBD1
TGTGCCAGCAGCTTCGCCGGGACAGGGAATTCCCACTATGGCTACACCTTC
CASSFAGTGNSHYGYTF
>.|TRBJ1-2|TRBV20-1|.
TGCAGTGCGCTTATGGGGGGCTACACCTTC
CSALMGGYTF